Described below is a single T cell receptor (beta chain) sequence and its context. Its antigen is as yet unknown. Trimming shortened V by 7 bases and J by 0 bases, and 22 bases separated the two germline ends. This CDR3 is 17 amino acids long. Germline V gene data show CDR1 as WSHSY and CDR2 as SAAADI. With ipilimumab providing CTLA-4 blockade, focal radiation was administered to patients who had chemo-refractory metastatic non-small-cell lung cancer. These data come from a study of radiotherapy plus CTLA-4 blockade in lung cancer. Study-wide context: In approximately 17% of patients, objective responses were seen; 30% to 35% had disease control.

Method: immunoSEQ multiplex PCR; TCRdb's copy keeps in-frame clones and lacks some. The table lists 85,000 to 90,000 clones, around 72% of them singletons, with around an eighth in the top ten. Findings and limits, study-wide: Tumor-origin TCR clones grew in blood after radiotherapy plus ipilimumab.

The sample consisted of peripheral blood, taken from a patient treated with radiotherapy plus ipilimumab. The receptor was derived from a human donor with non-small cell lung cancer that progressed on radiotherapy plus ipilimumab. The chain has TRBV10-2 and TRBJ2-7; unclear D gene. Written as DNA, the CDR3 is TGCGCCAGCAAAGGCCCCAACCGAGACACGAGCTCCTACGAGCAGTACTTC. The encoded protein is CASKGPNRDTSSYEQYF.